Listed below are T cell receptor beta chains from one sample, sequenced in a study of human T cells and chemical hapten exposure. In TCRdb, the RACE reads were re-called with MiXCR into one record per CDR3 protein. The table has about 80,000 distinct CDR3 sequences, around 15% seen once. Sample: whole blood, taken in connection with sensitization to the hapten diphenylcyclopropenone (DPC). Source of these receptors: a woman in her forties or fifties with alopecia areata. Some clones in this sample may be carry-over from other donors' samples. Both conserved end residues are part of each CDR3. The D gene is left open where the match is weak. Clone size is shown for a subset of rows, as once, few, many or a class of expanded clone.

>many|TRBV3-1|-|TRBJ1-6
TGTGCCAGCAGGGTGGGACGGATAAATTCACCCCTCCACTTT
CASRVGRINSPLHF
>many|TRBV7-9|-|TRBJ2-3
TGTGCCAGCAGCTTTAGCGGCCACACAGATACGCAGTATTTT
CASSFSGHTDTQYF
>few|TRBV7-9|TRBD2|TRBJ2-1
TGTGCCAGCAGCGTTTTAATGGGAGGGCCCCTCAATGAGCAGTTCTTC
CASSVLMGGPLNEQFF
>few|TRBV7-9|-|TRBJ1-2
TGTGCCAGCAGCCCCGGGGCGGGTTACTATGGCTACACCTTC
CASSPGAGYYGYTF
>few|TRBV7-2|-|TRBJ2-1
TGTGCCAGCAGCTTAAGTCGCGGGACTCGAAGCTCCTACAATGAGCAGTTCTTC
CASSLSRGTRSSYNEQFF
>-|TRBV11-3|-|TRBJ2-1
TGTGCCAGCAGCAGATTCGGATATCCGGCGACTAGTCGCAATGAGCAGTTCTTC
CASSRFGYPATSRNEQFF
>few|TRBV29-1|-|TRBJ2-1
TGCAGCACTACTTACATGAGAAGCAATGAGCAGTTCTTC
CSTTYMRSNEQFF
>medium-sized|TRBV7-6|TRBD2|TRBJ2-7
TGTGCCAGCAGCTTAACTAGCGGCTCGAGGGAGCAGTACTTC
CASSLTSGSREQYF
>-|TRBV7-2|-|TRBJ2-6
TGTGCCAGCAGCTCCGAGAGCTCTGGGGCCAACGTCCTGACTTTC
CASSSESSGANVLTF
>few|TRBV20-1|TRBD2|TRBJ2-7
TGCAGTGCTAAAGTAGATAGCGGGAGGTACGAGCAGTACTTC
CSAKVDSGRYEQYF
>few|TRBV27|-|TRBJ1-5
TGTGCCAGCAATAGCGCGGGGATCGATCAGCCCCAGCATTTT
CASNSAGIDQPQHF
>few|TRBV10-1|-|TRBJ1-1
TGCGCCAGCAGCGGGGGCACGGGAACTGAAGCTTTCTTT
CASSGGTGTEAFF
>-|TRBV12-3/TRBV12-4|-|TRBJ2-6
TGTGCCAGCAGTACCAAGGGGGTTGGGGCCAACGTCCTGACTTTC
CASSTKGVGANVLTF
>few|TRBV9|TRBD1|TRBJ2-5
TGTGCCAGCAGCGCACAGGGGGCGGGCAAAGAGACCCAGTACTTC
CASSAQGAGKETQYF
>-|TRBV28|-|TRBJ1-1
TGTGCCAGCAGCCCAAGACAGGTCAACACTGAAGCTTTCTTT
CASSPRQVNTEAFF
>-|TRBV27|-|TRBJ2-3
TGTGCCAGCAGTAACCTTCAGGCCCTTAGCACAGATACGCAGTATTTT
CASSNLQALSTDTQYF
>few|TRBV5-1|-|TRBJ1-6
TGCGCCAGCAGCTTCGGGGGCAACTATAATTCACCCCTCCACTTT
CASSFGGNYNSPLHF
>-|TRBV18|-|TRBJ1-1
TGTGCCAGCCAGGACTACCTGAACACTGAAGCTTTCTTT
CASQDYLNTEAFF
>-|TRBV4-3|-|TRBJ2-7
TGCGCCAGCAGCCAAGAGATAACGCGCGAGCAGTACTTC
CASSQEITREQYF
>-|TRBV5-1|-|TRBJ2-1
TGCGCCAGCAGCGAGCTAGCAAATGAGCAGTTCTTC
CASSELANEQFF
>few|TRBV20-1|-|TRBJ2-1
TGCAGTGCTAGCTCCCCGACTGTGCAGTTCTTC
CSASSPTVQFF
>-|TRBV7-9|-|TRBJ2-5
TGTGCCAGCAGTCGGAGACAAGAGACCCAGTACTTC
CASSRRQETQYF
>few|TRBV7-9|-|TRBJ1-2
TGTGCCAGCACCTCGAGGCGCAACTTATATGGCTACACCTTC
CASTSRRNLYGYTF
>many|TRBV7-6|-|TRBJ2-2
TGTGCCAGCAGCTTAAATCCGCCAGGCACGAACACCGGGGAGCTGTTTTTT
CASSLNPPGTNTGELFF
>few|TRBV7-9|-|TRBJ1-5
TGTGCCAGCAGCTCATCCCACGCCGACGGATTTAGCAATCAGCCCCAGCATTTT
CASSSSHADGFSNQPQHF
>many|TRBV6-2/TRBV6-3|-|TRBJ2-1
TGTGCCAGCAGTTACTCGGCTACCCAGCAGTTCTTC
CASSYSATQQFF
>many|TRBV10-2|TRBD1|TRBJ2-1
TGCGCCAGCAGTGAGTCGAGTACAGGGGAGTCGGGTGAGCAGTTCTTC
CASSESSTGESGEQFF
>few|TRBV18|-|TRBJ1-1
TGTGCCAGCTCACCACAGGGGATGGGGAACACTGAAGCTTTCTTT
CASSPQGMGNTEAFF
>few|TRBV10-3|TRBD2|TRBJ2-1
TGTGCCATCAGTGAGGGGAGCGGGAACAACAATGAGCAGTTCTTC
CAISEGSGNNNEQFF
>-|TRBV7-2|-|TRBJ1-5
TGTGCCAGCAGCCTAGGGGTGGTCAGCAATCAGCCCCAGCATTTT
CASSLGVVSNQPQHF
>-|TRBV5-4|TRBD1|TRBJ1-1
TGTGCCAGCAGCTGGAAGGGACAGGGGTACACTGAAGCTTTCTTT
CASSWKGQGYTEAFF
>-|TRBV30|TRBD2|TRBJ2-1
TGTGCCTGGAGTGTTGCTAGCGGGAGGATCGGTGAGCAGTTCTTC
CAWSVASGRIGEQFF
>few|TRBV18|-|TRBJ1-3
TGTGCCAGCTCACCTCGTTTGGGTGCAGAGAACTCTGGAAACACCATATATTTT
CASSPRLGAENSGNTIYF
>-|TRBV29-1|-|TRBJ2-5
TGCAGCTCTGCAGAGGAGACCCAGTACTTC
CSSAEETQYF
>few|TRBV6-6|TRBD1|TRBJ2-3
TGTGCCAGCAGCCCCTGGGGACAGGGCACAGATACGCAGTATTTT
CASSPWGQGTDTQYF
>few|TRBV28|-|TRBJ2-1
TGTGCCAGCAGTCCCCGCCAGGACAGCTACAATGAGCAGTTCTTC
CASSPRQDSYNEQFF
>-|TRBV30|-|TRBJ1-4
TGTGCCTGGAGTGTAATTCTTGGGGAAAAACTGTTTTTT
CAWSVILGEKLFF